This T cell receptor (beta chain) was sequenced for a study of OX40 agonist ivuxolimab in advanced cancers. Study background: Ivuxolimab, an antibody acting as an agonist of OX40 (CD134), was used to treat patients.

Using immunoSEQ multiplex PCR, the repertoire was profiled, and TCRdb retains in-frame clones only, with some absent. There are approximately 82,000 clones in the sample; 70% to 90% occur only once, and approximately 11% lies in the top ten. The TCR comes from an adult with an advanced solid tumor such as melanoma, head and neck, liver or kidney cancer. The sample here was CD4+ or CD8+ T cells sorted from blood, taken in a trial of the OX40 agonist ivuxolimab.

Here the CDR3 reads CASKRGGGLNTEAFF. DNA for the CDR3: TGTGCCAGCAAACGGGGCGGGGGGTTGAACACTGAAGCTTTCTTT. This chain links TRBV2 with TRBJ1-1, with a weak D call TRBD1 (5 bases). The V gene lost 7 bases and the J gene lost 0 bases, with 15 bases spanning the gap. CDR3 length: 15 amino acids. Per germline, CDR1 SNHLY and CDR2 FYNNEI.